The 27 T cell receptor beta chains below all came from one sample that was sequenced in a study of blood T cell repertoires in COVID-19. Method: immunoSEQ multiplex PCR; TCRdb's copy keeps in-frame clones and lacks some. The sample includes approximately 300,000 clones, around nine tenths of them seen just once. Input material: PBMCs or T cells enriched from blood (not recorded which). The source of these receptors is a woman aged 30 to 39 who had recovered from COVID-19.

V is TRBV28 and J is TRBJ1-6; 11 bases line up with TRBD1. J lost 9 bases, V lost 5 bases, and 12 bases had no gene match. The germline gives CDR1 MDHEN, CDR2 SYDVKM. CDR3 length: 17 residues. CDR3 protein: CASSLYPSGTGGSPLHF. The CDR3 DNA sequence: TGTGCCAGCAGTCTATATCCCTCCGGGACAGGGGGTTCACCCCTCCACTTT.

This sequence joins TRBV28 and TRBJ2-7, with 9 positions matching TRBD2. This CDR3 comprises 13 residues. V trimming: 7 bases; J trimming: 7 bases; junction bases outside the gene matches: 8. In germline, CDR1 is MDHEN, CDR2 SYDVKM. CDR3 protein: CASKAGGPGEQYF. The CDR3 nucleotides are TGTGCCAGCAAGGCGGGAGGGCCAGGGGAGCAGTACTTC.

The CDR3 here is CSVEDFPDGYTF. DNA for the CDR3: TGCAGCGTTGAAGATTTTCCGGATGGCTACACCTTC. This chain links TRBV29-1 with TRBJ1-2; D not resolved. The CDR3 sequence is 12 residues long. Germline values: CDR1 SQVTM, CDR2 ANQGSEA. With 0 bases removed from V and 6 bases from J, the gap between germline ends came to 8 bases.

The chain uses TRBV7-9 and TRBJ1-1; the D is unclear. Germline CDR1 is SEHNR and CDR2 is FQNEAQ (reference sequence). Trimming took off 5 bases at V and 7 bases at J, with 5 bases between the two ends. The CDR3 totals 10 residues. The CDR3 here is CASSLIEAFF. The CDR3 region has the DNA TGTGCCAGCAGCCTAATTGAAGCTTTCTTT.

The chain combines TRBV12-3 or TRBV12-4 with TRBJ1-5, with D hard to call. V lost 5 bases, J lost 4 bases, and 6 bases lay in between. This CDR3 contains 12 residues. The CDR3 nucleotides read TGTGCCAGCAGTCTAAATAATCAGCCCCAGCATTTT. Translated, it gives CASSLNNQPQHF.

V gene TRBV10-3 combines with J gene TRBJ1-2; tentatively, D is TRBD1 (5 bases). Germline CDR1 reads ENHRY; CDR2 reads SYGVKD. The length of the CDR3 is 12 residues. V dropped 8 bases and J dropped 3 bases, with 10 bases sitting between them. CDR3 protein: CAIFQGDYGYTF. CDR3 bases: TGTGCCATCTTCCAGGGTGACTATGGCTACACCTTC.

The rearrangement joins TRBV28 to TRBJ2-4; 11 bases are shared with TRBD2. This CDR3 spans 19 amino acids. Germline CDR1 MDHEN, CDR2 SYDVKM. V lost 8 bases to trimming and J lost 1 base; unmatched junction nucleotides: 16. The CDR3 is CASARFGTSGPGAKNIQYF. The CDR3 DNA reads TGTGCCAGCGCAAGGTTTGGGACTAGCGGTCCTGGGGCCAAAAACATTCAGTACTTC.

The chain joins TRBV5-1 to TRBJ1-1, with D perhaps matching TRBD1 (5 bases). CDR3 size: 13 residues. CDR1 and CDR2 (germline): SGHRS, YFSETQ. The ends were cut back, 2 bases at V and 9 bases at J, with 14 bases in the middle. The CDR3 loop reads CASSLGATTQAFF. The CDR3 nucleotides are TGCGCCAGCAGCTTAGGGGCGACGACCCAAGCTTTCTTT.

The chain is built from TRBV2 and TRBJ1-2; no reliable D call. V gave up 1 base and J gave up 5 bases, with 8 bases separating them. Looked up from germline, CDR1 is SNHLY and CDR2 is FYNNEI. The CDR3 has 13 residues. The CDR3: CASSEGWRYGYTF. CDR3 coding DNA: TGTGCCAGCAGTGAAGGTTGGAGGTATGGCTACACCTTC.

The CDR3 loop reads CASSPAGTDIFSYNEQFF. In DNA, the CDR3 is TGTGCCAGCTCACCGGCCGGGACAGATATTTTCTCCTACAATGAGCAGTTCTTC. The rearrangement uses TRBV18 and TRBJ2-1; 7 bases agree with TRBD1. CDR1 is KGHSH and CDR2 is LQKENI in the germline V gene. The trim removed 3 bases at V and 0 bases at J, leaving 11 bases unmatched. The CDR3 runs 18 residues.

V usage is TRBV7-3 and J usage is TRBJ1-6; the match to TRBD1 covers 8 bases. The CDR3 spans 17 residues. Germline V gene sequence: CDR1 SGHTA, CDR2 FQGTGA. The V gene end was trimmed by 5 bases and the J gene end by 0 bases; junction bases not matched to a gene: 6. CDR3 sequence (DNA): TGTGCCAGCAGCCCCCGGACAGGGAGCTCCTATAATTCACCCCTCCACTTT. Its translation: CASSPRTGSSYNSPLHF.

The chain combines TRBV28 with TRBJ2-7; 9 nucleotides agree with TRBD2. This CDR3 is built from 17 residues. Germline lookup yields CDR1 MDHEN and CDR2 SYDVKM. Trimming at V came to 2 bases and at J to 0 bases, leaving 8 bases not matched to a gene. CDR3 protein: CASSLDSAAGGSYEQYF. In nucleotides, the CDR3 is TGTGCCAGCAGTTTAGATTCTGCAGCGGGGGGCTCCTACGAGCAGTACTTC.

The CDR3 loop is CASSSQGLREQYF. In DNA, the CDR3 is TGTGCCAGCAGCTCGCAGGGTTTAAGGGAGCAGTACTTC. The chain is built from TRBV7-2 and TRBJ2-7; a weak D match, TRBD1 (5 bases). This CDR3 comprises 13 residues. V gave up 4 bases and J gave up 7 bases, with 14 bases separating them. Germline V gene lookup returns CDR1 SGHTA and CDR2 FQGNSA.

The chain has TRBV27 and TRBJ2-5, with D unclear. The CDR3 length is 14 residues. Germline CDR1 reads MNHEY; CDR2 reads SMNVEV (reference sequence). Trimming shortened V by 0 bases and J by 0 bases, and 5 bases separated the two germline ends. CDR3 DNA: TGTGCCAGCAGTTTATCTCGGTACCAAGAGACCCAGTACTTC. As protein: CASSLSRYQETQYF.

The J gene is TRBJ1-1, the V gene TRBV10-3; D might be TRBD1 (5 bases). The V gene's germline CDR1 is ENHRY and CDR2 SYGVKD. The CDR3 contains 13 residues. V was shortened by 6 bases and J by 4 bases, with 12 bases between the two germline ends. The CDR3 sequence is CAIRSVGGTEAFF. For the CDR3, the DNA is TGTGCCATCAGGTCTGTGGGGGGCACTGAAGCTTTCTTT.

This rearrangement joins TRBV3-1 (or the pseudogene TRBV3-2) to TRBJ2-1; 7 nucleotides line up with TRBD2. With V trimmed by 4 bases and J by 2 bases, 11 bases remained unmatched. This CDR3 contains 17 residues. Per the germline V gene, CDR1 is LGHDT and CDR2 is YNNKEL (reference sequence). The CDR3 is CASSRRSSGRPYNEQFF. For the CDR3, the DNA is TGTGCCAGCAGCCGTAGGTCTTCCGGGAGGCCCTACAATGAGCAGTTCTTC.

V and J are TRBV27 and TRBJ2-6; D is unclear. V lost 5 bases and J lost 4, with 18 bases in between. The CDR3 runs 17 residues. Germline V gene lookup returns CDR1 MNHEY and CDR2 SMNVEV (reference sequence). This CDR3 reads CASSPLAVTRGANVLTF. For the CDR3, the DNA is TGTGCCAGCAGTCCCCTCGCCGTCACGAGGGGGGCCAACGTCCTGACTTTC.

The gene calls are TRBV28 and TRBJ1-2, with TRBD1 identical over 7 bases. CDR3 length equals 14 residues. Looked up from germline, CDR1 is MDHEN and CDR2 is SYDVKM. The V gene end was trimmed by 3 bases and the J gene end by 4 bases; junction bases not matched to a gene: 5. The CDR3 is CASSFAQGVYGYTF. CDR3 in DNA: TGTGCCAGCAGTTTTGCGCAGGGGGTCTATGGCTACACCTTC.

The chain combines TRBV7-9 with TRBJ1-1; D call uncertain. The V gene lost 5 bases and the J gene lost 3 bases, with 13 bases spanning the gap. CDR3 size: 14 residues. In germline, CDR1 is SEHNR, CDR2 FQNEAQ (reference sequence). CDR3 residues: CASSPFTTHTEAFF. The CDR3 DNA reads TGTGCCAGCAGCCCCTTTACTACCCACACTGAAGCTTTCTTT.

The rearrangement uses TRBV5-5 and TRBJ2-1, with D perhaps TRBD1 (5 bases). With 1 base removed from V and 4 bases from J, the gap between germline ends came to 9 bases. This CDR3 comprises 14 residues. Per germline, CDR1 SGHKS and CDR2 YYEKEE (reference sequence). The CDR3: CASSLTGLYNEQFF. CDR3 sequence (DNA): TGTGCCAGCAGCTTGACAGGCCTTTACAATGAGCAGTTCTTC.

The V and J genes are TRBV9 and TRBJ1-1; D uncertain. Per the germline V gene, CDR1 is SGDLS and CDR2 is YYNGEE. This CDR3 region has 14 residues. The V end was cut by 0 bases, the J end by 6 bases, with 12 bases between. CDR3: CASSVVGDTPEAFF. The CDR3 bases are TGTGCCAGCAGCGTAGTCGGGGATACCCCTGAAGCTTTCTTT.

This clone was recorded once. The chain uses TRBV28 and TRBJ2-3; TRBD2 matches at 14 bases. The trim removed 5 bases at V and 3 bases at J, leaving 10 bases unmatched. Germline CDR1 reads MDHEN; CDR2 reads SYDVKM. The CDR3 loop spans 18 amino acids. CDR3 in amino acids: CASSRHGTSGSYTDTQYF. DNA of the CDR3: TGTGCCAGCAGTCGCCACGGGACTAGCGGGAGTTATACAGATACGCAGTATTTT.

This chain uses TRBV4-2 with TRBJ2-7; 9 nucleotides align to TRBD1. Germline V gene lookup returns CDR1 LGHNA and CDR2 YNFKEQ. This CDR3 region has 15 residues. With V trimmed by 4 bases and J by 3 bases, 7 bases remained unmatched. The CDR3 DNA reads as TGTGCCAGCAGCCGCTCGGGACAGGGTGTCTACGAGCAGTACTTC. The encoded protein is CASSRSGQGVYEQYF.

The chain couples TRBV5-6 to TRBJ2-5, with 9 nucleotides matching TRBD1. Trimming took 2 bases from V and 4 from J; bases not matched to a gene: 9. CDR3 size: 16 residues. The germline V gene encodes CDR1 SGHDT and CDR2 YYEEEE. The CDR3 protein is CASSFTTQGAGETQYF. DNA for the CDR3: TGTGCCAGCAGCTTTACAACACAGGGGGCTGGAGAGACCCAGTACTTC.

The gene calls are TRBV6-4 and TRBJ1-1; D unclear. Trimming removed 3 bases at V and 1 base at J, with 6 bases between. Germline CDR1 reads MRHNA; CDR2 reads SNTAGT. The CDR3 sequence is 13 residues long. CDR3 DNA sequence: TGTGCCAGCAGTGAATACTCGAACACTGAAGCTTTCTTT. Translated: CASSEYSNTEAFF.

The J gene is TRBJ2-5, the V gene TRBV5-1; weak D call: TRBD2 (5 bases). Trimming took off 0 bases at V and 2 bases at J, with 11 bases between the two ends. Germline-derived CDR1 and CDR2 are SGHRS and YFSETQ. This CDR3 has 15 amino acids. The CDR3 DNA reads as TGCGCCAGCAGCTTGGGGCCTAGCAGACAAGAGACCCAGTACTTC. Amino acids: CASSLGPSRQETQYF.

V is TRBV6-5 and J is TRBJ2-7; D might be TRBD1 (6 bases). The V gene's germline CDR1 is MNHEY and CDR2 SVGAGI. Trimming left V 6 bases short and J 6 bases short, with 21 bases between. The CDR3 spans 15 residues. The CDR3 spells CASRQPQGSGSEQYF. CDR3 in DNA: TGTGCCAGCAGACAACCTCAGGGGTCCGGCAGCGAGCAGTACTTC.